This passage covers 25 T cell receptor beta chains from one sample sequenced in a study of T cell responses to AZD1222 COVID-19 vaccine. Here immunoSEQ multiplex PCR was the method, and the copy in TCRdb shows in-frame clones only, minus some. The repertoire has over 100,000 clones, approximately 86% of them found once; the top ten carry about 2.5%. Here the sequenced sample was peripheral blood, taken 28 days after the second AZD1222 dose. These receptors were obtained from an adult who received the AZD1222 COVID-19 vaccine.

This chain links TRBV7-3 with TRBJ1-1; the D gene is possibly TRBD1 (6 bases). The germline V gene has CDR1 SGHTA and CDR2 FQGTGA. V was clipped by 4 bases and J by 10 bases, with 28 bases between them. This CDR3 spans 17 amino acids. The CDR3, as DNA: TGTGCCAGCAGCTCGCTAGGGGGACGGGACACTGGCTCAAGAGCTTTCTTT. The encoded protein is CASSSLGGRDTGSRAFF.

The chain links TRBV18 to TRBJ2-7; TRBD1 is a possible D gene (6 bases). V lost 6 bases to trimming and J lost 3 bases, with 15 bases between them. Germline values: CDR1 KGHSH, CDR2 LQKENI. The CDR3 consists of 14 residues. DNA of the CDR3: TGTGCCAGCTCCCCCGGACAGACCGTCTACGAGCAGTACTTC. As protein: CASSPGQTVYEQYF.

J is TRBJ2-2 and V is TRBV5-4; 7 nucleotides line up with TRBD2. Germline V gene data show CDR1 as SGHNT and CDR2 as YYREEE (reference sequence). With V trimmed by 3 bases and J by 10 bases, 3 bases remained unmatched. The CDR3 consists of 12 residues. The CDR3 reads CASSYSGEELFF. Written as DNA, the CDR3 is TGTGCCAGCAGCTACAGCGGGGAGGAGCTGTTTTTT.

The chain links TRBV29-1 to TRBJ1-1; TRBD1 might be the D (5 bases). The germline CDR1 and CDR2 sequences are SQVTM and ANQGSEA. The germline V and J ends were trimmed by 4 bases and 1 base, with 13 bases remaining between them. This CDR3 spans 14 amino acids. For the CDR3, the DNA is TGCAGCGTTGCCTGGCGAACAGGGAACACTGAAGCTTTCTTT. Protein sequence: CSVAWRTGNTEAFF.

This rearrangement joins TRBV6-5 to TRBJ2-3; D is ambiguous. The CDR3 extends over 14 amino acids. V lost 2 bases and J lost 3, with 9 bases in between. Germline V lookup: CDR1 MNHEY, CDR2 SVGAGI. The CDR3 loop is CASSYGVGTDTQYF. CDR3 nucleotides: TGTGCCAGCAGTTACGGTGTAGGGACAGATACGCAGTATTTT.

The rearrangement links TRBV4-3 to TRBJ1-3; 9 nucleotides match TRBD1. Per the germline V gene, CDR1 is LGHNA and CDR2 is YSLEER. V shed 8 bases and J 4 bases; nucleotides not matched to a gene: 9. CDR3 length: 15 residues. The CDR3 DNA follows: TGCGCCAGCTCCTTAGGACAGGGGTTCGGAAACACCATATATTTT. It translates to CASSLGQGFGNTIYF.

This chain joins TRBV7-3 and TRBJ2-7; 10 positions agree with TRBD1. The CDR3 loop spans 13 amino acids. V was pared by 5 bases and J by 6 bases, with 4 bases of the junction left unmatched. In germline, CDR1 is SGHTA, CDR2 FQGTGA. Written as DNA, the CDR3 is TGTGCCAGCAGCGGGACAGGGGCTGGCGAGCAGTACTTC. Residues: CASSGTGAGEQYF.

The rearrangement joins TRBV2 to TRBJ1-1; D gene ambiguous. V was cut by 6 bases and J by 4 bases, with 12 bases left in between. This CDR3 region has 13 residues. Germline V gene data show CDR1 as SNHLY and CDR2 as FYNNEI. In DNA form, the CDR3 reads TGTGCCAGCAGCCAAGATCGGGCCACTGAAGCTTTCTTT. This codes for CASSQDRATEAFF.

The rearrangement joins TRBV5-3 to TRBJ2-7, with D maybe TRBD1 (5 bases). TRBV5-3 is labeled an ORF, and its function is uncertain. This CDR3 comprises 14 residues. The V end was cut by 4 bases, the J end by 0 bases, with 11 bases between. In DNA form, the CDR3 reads TGTGCCAGAAGCGGGGCGCAGGGCTCCTACGAGCAGTACTTC. Translated: CARSGAQGSYEQYF.

This clone was detected once. This chain uses TRBV4-1 with TRBJ2-1; tentatively, D is TRBD2 (7 bases). The V gene's germline CDR1 is MGHRA and CDR2 YSYEKL. The CDR3 length is 14 residues. The germline V and J ends were trimmed by 3 bases and 9 bases, with 15 bases remaining between them. Here the CDR3 DNA reads TGCGCCAGCAGCCATATGGGGGGGGGCCCTGAGCAGTTCTTC. Translated: CASSHMGGGPEQFF.

The rearrangement joins TRBV15 to TRBJ2-5; 9 bases map to TRBD1. V was pared by 6 bases and J by 4 bases, with 9 bases of the junction left unmatched. The CDR3 extends over 15 amino acids. Germline V gene lookup returns CDR1 LNHNV and CDR2 YYDKDF (reference sequence). CDR3 protein: CATSVGDRDTETQYF. The CDR3 DNA reads as TGTGCCACCAGTGTAGGGGACAGGGATACAGAGACCCAGTACTTC.

The chain links TRBV9 to TRBJ2-3; D unresolved. The CDR3 consists of 12 residues. V lost 3 bases and J 5 bases, leaving 7 bases between the germline ends. Germline CDR1 is SGDLS and CDR2 is YYNGEE. The CDR3 here is CASSGNRDTQYF. The CDR3 DNA sequence: TGTGCCAGCAGCGGAAACAGAGATACGCAGTATTTT. Filled out from reference TRBV9 and TRBJ2-3, the complete variable domain reads DSGVTQTPKHLITATGQRVTLRCSPRSGDLSVYWYQQSLDQGLQFLIQYYNGEERAKGNILERFSAQQFPDLHSELNLSSLELGDSALYFCASSGNRDTQYFGPGTRLTVL.

The chain recombines TRBV11-2 with TRBJ1-5; D uncertain. The V gene lost 5 bases and the J gene lost 6 bases, with 11 bases spanning the gap. The germline gives CDR1 SGHAT, CDR2 FQNNGV. The CDR3 runs 13 residues. The CDR3 reads CASSRDFGQPQHF. DNA for the CDR3: TGTGCCAGCAGCCGTGACTTTGGTCAGCCCCAGCATTTT.

This chain links TRBV2 with TRBJ2-1; 7 nucleotides line up with TRBD2. Trimming cost V 4 bases and J 8 bases; bases outside gene matches: 8. Germline CDR1 reads SNHLY; CDR2 reads FYNNEI. The CDR3 is 14 residues long. The CDR3 nucleotides are TGTGCCAGCAGTGCTTCGGGGGGTCCGCATGAGCAGTTCTTC. Protein sequence: CASSASGGPHEQFF.

The chain couples TRBV7-2 to TRBJ1-2; D remains unclear. Germline CDR1 and CDR2: SGHTA and FQGNSA. CDR3 length: 12 residues. The V and J ends lost 1 base and 8 bases respectively, with 8 bases between them. The CDR3 reads CASSLGARGYTF. The CDR3 coding sequence is TGTGCCAGCAGCTTAGGGGCCAGGGGCTACACCTTC.

This clone was counted between two and nine times. The chain combines TRBV13 with TRBJ2-7; possible D gene TRBD2, 6 bases. CDR1 is PRHDT, CDR2 FYEKMQ, per germline (reference sequence). Trimming pared 3 bases from V and 0 bases from J, leaving 15 bases between. The CDR3 has 16 residues. CDR3 protein: CASSFGIAAPSYEQYF. The CDR3 region has the DNA TGTGCCAGCAGCTTTGGAATAGCGGCACCCTCCTACGAGCAGTACTTC. The whole variable domain, remainder taken from reference TRBV13 and TRBJ2-7, is AAGVIQSPRHLIKEKRETATLKCYPIPRHDTVYWYQQGPGQDPQFLISFYEKMQSDKGSIPDRFSAQQFSDYHSELNMSSLELGDSALYFCASSFGIAAPSYEQYFGPGTRLTVT.

The chain combines TRBV10-3 with TRBJ1-1; TRBD1 might be the D (5 bases). The germline V gene encodes CDR1 ENHRY and CDR2 SYGVKD. V lost 2 bases, J lost 0 bases, and 13 bases lay in between. There are 16 residues in the CDR3. The CDR3 nucleotides are TGTGCCATCAGTGAGAGGGACGGTGGGATGAACACTGAAGCTTTCTTT. Protein sequence: CAISERDGGMNTEAFF.

This chain links TRBV4-3 with TRBJ1-2, with 7 bases that match TRBD1. This CDR3 has 15 residues. Germline V lookup: CDR1 LGHNA, CDR2 YSLEER. Trimming cost V 3 bases and J 0 bases; bases outside gene matches: 4. The CDR3 is CASSQRTGSNYGYTF. Here the CDR3 DNA reads TGCGCCAGCAGCCAGAGGACAGGATCTAACTATGGCTACACCTTC.

This rearrangement joins TRBV7-2 to TRBJ2-6, with D uncertain. Trimming took 5 bases from V and 2 from J, leaving 4 bases between them. The CDR3 consists of 13 residues. CDR1 and CDR2 (germline): SGHTA, FQGNSA. CDR3 region: CASSRPGANVLTF. CDR3 DNA: TGTGCCAGCAGCCGGCCTGGGGCCAACGTCCTGACTTTC.

The chain combines TRBV3-1 (or the pseudogene TRBV3-2) with TRBJ2-7, with TRBD2 as a possible D gene (5 bases). The germline V and J ends were trimmed by 5 bases and 2 bases, with 13 bases remaining between them. CDR1 is LGHDT and CDR2 is YNNKEL in the germline V gene (reference sequence). The CDR3 is made up of 14 amino acids. CDR3 protein: CASSDWRAAYEQYF. The CDR3 nucleotides read TGTGCCAGCAGCGACTGGCGGGCGGCCTACGAGCAGTACTTC.

V is TRBV28 and J is TRBJ1-5, with D possibly being TRBD1 (6 bases). CDR1 and CDR2 (germline): MDHEN, SYDVKM. The CDR3 has 14 amino acids. V was clipped by 2 bases and J by 7 bases, with 12 bases between them. The CDR3 nucleotides read TGTGCCAGCAGTTTACAAGGGGGGCTACAGCCCCAGCATTTT. This sequence encodes CASSLQGGLQPQHF.

The V and J genes are TRBV28 and TRBJ1-4; tentative D call: TRBD1 (6 bases). Germline values: CDR1 MDHEN, CDR2 SYDVKM. The CDR3 consists of 12 residues. Trimming shortened V by 11 bases and J by 0 bases, and 7 bases separated the two germline ends. In DNA, the CDR3 is TGTGCCGGACAGTCAACTAATGAAAAACTGTTTTTT. Its translation is CAGQSTNEKLFF.

This clone was observed a few times. CDR3 nucleotides: TGTGCCAGCAGTGTTTTACCGTCAGGTAGCAATCAGCCCCAGCATTTT. Translating it yields CASSVLPSGSNQPQHF. J is TRBJ1-5 and V is TRBV6-1, with D unresolved. The CDR3 extends over 16 amino acids. Per the germline V gene, CDR1 is MNHNS and CDR2 is SASEGT. Trimming cost V 4 bases and J 0 bases, with 13 bases left between them.

V gene TRBV11-2 combines with J gene TRBJ1-4; tentatively, D is TRBD1 (6 bases). Germline CDR1 reads SGHAT; CDR2 reads FQNNGV. Trimming pared 1 base from V and 6 bases from J, leaving 12 bases between. The CDR3 has 15 amino acids. This chain's CDR3 is CASSLGRGGYEKLFF. CDR3 bases: TGTGCCAGCAGCTTAGGCAGAGGGGGATATGAAAAACTGTTTTTT.

This chain connects TRBV7-2 to TRBJ1-2; D is uncertain. CDR3 length: 14 amino acids. Germline CDR1 is SGHTA and CDR2 is FQGNSA. The V and J ends lost 5 bases and 7 bases respectively, with 17 bases between them. The CDR3 spells CASSPVGSRTGYTF. The CDR3 nucleotides read TGTGCCAGCAGCCCAGTTGGCAGTAGAACTGGCTACACCTTC.